This TCR beta chain was sequenced in a study of T cells in Graves' hyperthyroidism and ophthalmopathy. Study-level points and caveats: Blood held most thyroid clonotypes expanded above 0.001 frequency.

The investigators amplified TCR beta CDR3 regions from RNA transcripts. TCR CDR3 underwent first-round RT-PCR with the HTBI primer set. TCRdb called the multiplex PCR reads again in MiXCR, with one record for every CDR3 protein. The table has 750,000 to 900,000 distinct CDR3 sequences, over 35% seen once. This CDR3 is built from 13 residues. V lost 8 bases to trimming and J lost 2 bases, with 13 bases between them. The germline V gene has CDR1 SGHVS and CDR2 FQNEAQ. This clonotype was recorded at least ten times. Its target is unknown. Pregnant or lactating patients were excluded, as were those with uncontrolled infection or other autoimmune disease. The diagnostic basis comprised clinical symptoms, serum thyroxine and TRAb, thyroid ultrasound and orbital computed tomography. PBMCs came from more than 9.5 ml fresh peripheral blood.

The receptor comes from a young man with Graves' hyperthyroidism. Material for sequencing was blood. The genes are TRBV7-8 and TRBJ2-7, with D perhaps TRBD1 (5 bases). The CDR3 DNA sequence: TGTGCCAGCGTGGACACCGACACCTACGAGCAGTACTTC. Amino acids: CASVDTDTYEQYF.